The 17 T cell receptor beta chains in this list originate from one sample, sequenced in a study of T cell changes during pregnancy in multiple sclerosis. Only in-frame clones appear in the TCRdb table, and some are missing; sequencing was by immunoSEQ multiplex PCR. The data hold tens of thousands of clones, with roughly 93% observed a single time. The material was CD8+ T cells from peripheral blood mononuclear cells, obtained in the second trimester of pregnancy. All receptors come from a female donor with multiple sclerosis, enrolled in a pregnancy study.

The V call is TRBV27, the J call TRBJ2-7; D is undetermined. V was clipped by 6 bases and J by 3 bases, with 15 bases between them. This CDR3 is built from 14 residues. Germline values: CDR1 MNHEY, CDR2 SMNVEV (reference sequence). DNA for the CDR3: TGTGCCAGCAGCTTGGCATTCGCAGGCTACGAGCAGTACTTC. It is translated as CASSLAFAGYEQYF.

V and J are TRBV9 and TRBJ2-3; 8 bases are a match to TRBD2. The junction had 8 bases not matched to a gene; V was cut back by 3 bases and J by 5 bases. Germline lookup yields CDR1 SGDLS and CDR2 YYNGEE. CDR3 length: 15 residues. DNA of the CDR3: TGTGCCAGCAGCGGCGGGGGGCAATTTTTAGATACGCAGTATTTT. Protein sequence: CASSGGGQFLDTQYF. Full variable domain (outside the CDR3, taken from reference TRBV9 and TRBJ2-3): DSGVTQTPKHLITATGQRVTLRCSPRSGDLSVYWYQQSLDQGLQFLIQYYNGEERAKGNILERFSAQQFPDLHSELNLSSLELGDSALYFCASSGGGQFLDTQYFGPGTRLTVL.

The CDR3 DNA sequence: TGCGCCAGCAGCTTGACCTTTCAGGGGACCGGGGAGCTGTTTTTT. Translation gives CASSLTFQGTGELFF. The chain joins TRBV5-1 to TRBJ2-2; perhaps TRBD1 as D (6 bases). Germline-derived CDR1 and CDR2 are SGHRS and YFSETQ. There are 15 residues in the CDR3. Trimming shortened V by 1 base and J by 5 bases, and 12 bases separated the two germline ends.

J is TRBJ2-3 and V is TRBV11-1; D may be TRBD1 (5 bases). The CDR3 extends over 16 amino acids. Germline assignment: CDR1 SGHAT and CDR2 FQDESV (reference sequence). Deletions cut 1 base from V and 2 bases from J, with 13 bases between. CDR3 sequence reads: CASSLVGAIYTDTQYF. The CDR3 DNA follows: TGTGCCAGCAGCTTAGTTGGGGCAATTTACACAGATACGCAGTATTTT. Full variable domain (remainder filled in from reference TRBV11-1 and TRBJ2-3): EAEVAQSPRYKITEKSQAVAFWCDPISGHATLYWYRQILGQGPELLVQFQDESVVDDSQLPKDRFSAERLKGVDSTLKIQPAELGDSAMYLCASSLVGAIYTDTQYFGPGTRLTVL.

This chain links TRBV5-4 with TRBJ2-7; TRBD2 aligns across 8 bases. CDR1 and CDR2 from the germline V gene are SGHNT and YYREEE (reference sequence). With V trimmed by 3 bases and J by 2 bases, 7 bases remained unmatched. This CDR3 is built from 15 residues. The CDR3 loop is CASSSGGGAAYEQYF. CDR3 nucleotide sequence: TGTGCCAGCAGCTCGGGAGGGGGGGCCGCCTACGAGCAGTACTTC.

The chain carries TRBV5-1 and TRBJ1-4; TRBD1 aligns across 7 bases. This CDR3 is 17 amino acids long. V lost 3 bases, J lost 3 bases, and 11 bases stayed unmatched. Germline V CDR1 and CDR2: SGHRS, YFSETQ. CDR3 region: CASSSPEQGMSNEKLFF. CDR3 coding DNA: TGCGCCAGCAGCTCTCCGGAACAGGGGATGTCTAATGAAAAACTGTTTTTT. Supplemented by reference TRBV5-1 and TRBJ1-4, the full variable domain reads KAGVTQTPRYLIKTRGQQVTLSCSPISGHRSVSWYQQTPGQGLQFLFEYFSETQRNKGNFPGRFSGRQFSNSRSEMNVSTLELGDSALYLCASSSPEQGMSNEKLFFGSGTQLSVL.

The chain is built from TRBV6-1 and TRBJ1-2; tentatively, D is TRBD1 (6 bases). V was cut by 2 bases and J by 3 bases, with 10 bases left in between. Germline values: CDR1 MNHNS, CDR2 SASEGT. This CDR3 comprises 14 residues. DNA of the CDR3: TGTGCCAGCAGTGAACACCCAGGGGACTATGGCTACACCTTC. Translated, it gives CASSEHPGDYGYTF.

This clone came up a few times. V usage is TRBV5-4 and J usage is TRBJ1-1; D gene ambiguous. The ends were cut back, 2 bases at V and 8 bases at J, with 10 bases in the middle. Germline V gene sequence: CDR1 SGHNT, CDR2 YYREEE (reference sequence). There are 12 residues in the CDR3. The DNA of the CDR3 is TGTGCCAGCAGCTTTTCCGGGATAGAAGCTTTCTTT. Translated, it gives CASSFSGIEAFF.

The chain is built from TRBV25-1 and TRBJ1-6; D is unresolved. The ends were cut back, 10 bases at V and 7 bases at J, with 14 bases in the middle. This CDR3 contains 13 residues. Looked up from germline, CDR1 is MGHDK and CDR2 is SYGVNS. The CDR3 protein is CATLGEGNSPLHF. CDR3 coding DNA: TGTGCCACACTGGGTGAGGGAAATTCACCCCTCCACTTT.

This clone appeared a single time. The chain couples TRBV14 to TRBJ2-7, with 8 nucleotides matching TRBD1. Germline V lookup: CDR1 SGHDN, CDR2 FVKESK. V was pared by 4 bases and J by 2 bases, with 7 bases of the junction left unmatched. CDR3 size: 15 residues. The CDR3 DNA sequence: TGTGCCAGCAGCCTCCCGGACAGGGCTCCCTACGAGCAGTACTTC. It encodes CASSLPDRAPYEQYF. The full variable domain, its missing parts supplied by reference TRBV14 and TRBJ2-7, is EAGVTQFPSHSVIEKGQTVTLRCDPISGHDNLYWYRRVMGKEIKFLLHFVKESKQDESGMPNNRFLAERTGGTYSTLKVQPAELEDSGVYFCASSLPDRAPYEQYFGPGTRLTVT.

This chain uses TRBV4-1 with TRBJ2-5; TRBD1 matches 7 bases. The germline gives CDR1 MGHRA, CDR2 YSYEKL. The CDR3 is made up of 17 amino acids. V was clipped by 3 bases and J by 3 bases; unmatched bases: 13. In DNA form, the CDR3 reads TGCGCCAGCAGCCACAGTCGCACCGGGACAGAGAAAGAGACCCAGTACTTC. Protein: CASSHSRTGTEKETQYF.

V is TRBV5-4 and J is TRBJ2-7, with 9 bases that match TRBD1. There are 15 residues in the CDR3. The V and J ends lost 4 bases and 5 bases, in that order; junction bases with no gene match: 10. Germline CDR1 SGHNT, CDR2 YYREEE (reference sequence). For the CDR3, the DNA is TGTGCCAGCAGCGATGTAGACAGGGGGTTGAACGAGCAGTACTTC. Its protein is CASSDVDRGLNEQYF.

The genes are TRBV5-4 and TRBJ1-6, with D maybe TRBD1 (6 bases). Germline CDR1 is SGHNT and CDR2 is YYREEE (reference sequence). CDR3 length equals 15 residues. V was clipped by 3 bases and J by 6 bases, with 13 bases between them. The CDR3 DNA reads as TGTGCCAGCAGCTCCGACAGGATGCCTAATTCACCCCTCCACTTT. Amino acids: CASSSDRMPNSPLHF.

The genes are TRBV18 and TRBJ1-4; tentatively, D is TRBD1 (6 bases). V shed 2 bases and J shed 6 bases, with 13 bases lying between them. Germline-derived CDR1 and CDR2 are KGHSH and LQKENI. CDR3 length: 15 residues. The CDR3, as DNA: TGTGCCAGCTCACCATACGCAGGGGCCGATGAAAAACTGTTTTTT. Residues: CASSPYAGADEKLFF.

The chain has TRBV7-6 and TRBJ2-1; tentatively, D is TRBD1 (5 bases). This CDR3 region has 14 residues. V gave up 1 base and J gave up 6 bases, with 10 bases separating them. Germline-derived CDR1 and CDR2 are SGHVS and FNYEAQ. The CDR3 sequence is CASSLGTGSNEQFF. The CDR3 nucleotides read TGTGCCAGCAGCTTAGGTACAGGAAGCAATGAGCAGTTCTTC.

The chain couples TRBV19 to TRBJ2-3, with a tentative D call TRBD2 (6 bases). V lost 5 bases and J 2 bases, leaving 17 bases between the germline ends. This CDR3 spans 16 amino acids. CDR1 is LNHDA and CDR2 is SQIVND in the germline V gene (reference sequence). The CDR3 sequence is CASSPGLNLLTDTQYF. In DNA form, the CDR3 reads TGTGCCAGTAGTCCTGGACTAAATCTACTCACAGATACGCAGTATTTT.

The chain uses TRBV15 and TRBJ1-1; no clear D. The ends were cut back, 1 base at V and 7 bases at J, with 4 bases in the middle. CDR3 length: 11 residues. Germline CDR1 reads LNHNV; CDR2 reads YYDKDF (reference sequence). Written as DNA, the CDR3 is TGTGCCACCAGCAGAGCAGGTGAAGCTTTCTTT. Translation gives CATSRAGEAFF.